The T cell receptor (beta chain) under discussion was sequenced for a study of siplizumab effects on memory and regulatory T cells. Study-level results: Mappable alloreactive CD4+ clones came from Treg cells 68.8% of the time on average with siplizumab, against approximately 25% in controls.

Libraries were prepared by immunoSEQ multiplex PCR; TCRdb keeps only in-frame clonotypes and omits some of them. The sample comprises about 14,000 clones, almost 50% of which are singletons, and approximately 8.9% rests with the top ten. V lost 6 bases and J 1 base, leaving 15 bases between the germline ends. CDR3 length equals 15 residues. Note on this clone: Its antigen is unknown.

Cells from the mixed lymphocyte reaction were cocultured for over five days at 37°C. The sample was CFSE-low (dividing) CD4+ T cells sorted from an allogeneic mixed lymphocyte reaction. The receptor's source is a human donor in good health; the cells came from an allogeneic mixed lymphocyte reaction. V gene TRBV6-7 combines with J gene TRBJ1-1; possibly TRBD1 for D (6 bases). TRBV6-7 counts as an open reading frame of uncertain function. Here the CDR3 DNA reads TGTGCCAGCAGCTACCTCCCGGACAGGAACACTGAAGCTTTCTTT. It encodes CASSYLPDRNTEAFF.